This T cell receptor beta chain was captured in a study of breast tumors, draining lymph nodes, adjacent tissues. Trimming cost V 4 bases and J 0 bases, with 12 bases left between them. Germline CDR1 DFQATT, CDR2 SNEGSKA (reference sequence). CDR3 length: 15 residues. Broader study findings: Tumors had less TCR diversity than lymph nodes, more than nontumor tissue. Findings are consistent with lymph node origin and intratumoral expansion of most tumor T cells. The lymph node origin of tumor T cells was framed as consistent with a hypothesis, not demonstrated. Compared with basal-like, luminal-like tumors shared significantly more repertoire with nontumor tissue.

As to this clonotype: Its antigen remains unidentified.

TCRdb independently ran MiXCR on the multiplex PCR reads; one entry per CDR3 protein. Of about 230,000 distinct CDR3 sequences listed, about 34% are singletons. Samples came from axillary lymph nodes draining the breast cancer. The receptor was isolated from a female donor with breast cancer. Some clones in this sample may be carry-over from other donors' samples. The chain is built from TRBV20-1 and TRBJ1-4, with unresolved D. Sequencing was done on a sample of axillary lymph node tissue. The CDR3 DNA follows: TGCAGTGCTAAGGTAGGACCATCAACTAATGAAAAACTGTTTTTT. It codes for CSAKVGPSTNEKLFF.